This record concerns one T cell receptor beta chain sequence. These data come from a study of blood T cell repertoires in COVID-19. Whole-study context: There were acute and convalescent COVID-19 samples, and they came from the United States, Italy and Spain. Sources were T cells, B-cell-depleted T cells, or PBMCs; the material itself was cDNA or gDNA.

Germline-derived CDR1 and CDR2 are LNHDA and SQIVND (reference sequence). The CDR3 spans 16 residues. V lost 0 bases and J lost 7, with 15 bases in between. Per the study methods: How many nucleated cells were present was estimated from reference gene primer amplification. Some clones are missing from TCRdb's copy, which holds only in-frame ones; the method was immunoSEQ multiplex PCR. V, J and clone size are taken as reported in that table, and D and trimming were inferred from the DNA itself. The table lists 390,000 or so clones, around 89% of them singletons. During active infection, Seattle patients enrolled and were then monitored through disease.

The genes are TRBV19 and TRBJ1-4; D possibly corresponds to TRBD1 (6 bases). Source material: peripheral blood. This TCR was recovered from a woman aged 25 to 39 with COVID-19, enrolled during active disease. The CDR3 spells CASSIDGGGAGEKLFF. CDR3 nucleotides: TGTGCCAGTAGTATAGATGGGGGGGGCGCGGGTGAAAAACTGTTTTTT.